The present T cell receptor beta chain was sequenced within a study of blood T cell repertoires in COVID-19. Clones were read by immunoSEQ multiplex PCR, and TCRdb kept only the in-frame ones, dropping some. The data hold roughly 230,000 clones, with roughly 90% observed a single time. The ends were cut back, 6 bases at V and 5 bases at J, with 13 bases in the middle. CDR1 is ENHRY and CDR2 is SYGVKD in the germline V gene. The CDR3 is 13 residues long. The V gene is TRBV10-3, the J gene TRBJ1-1, with a possible D match to TRBD1 (6 bases). Sequenced sample: peripheral blood. The receptor comes from a woman aged 60 to 75 with COVID-19, enrolled during active disease. In DNA, the CDR3 is TGTGCCATCAGACAGAACAGGGAAACTGAAGCTTTCTTT. It is translated as CAIRQNRETEAFF.